The present TCR beta chain was sequenced within a study of blood T cell repertoires in COVID-19. V was clipped by 4 bases and J by 7 bases, with 16 bases between them. This CDR3 has 15 residues. The germline V gene encodes CDR1 WNHNN and CDR2 SYGVQD (reference sequence). The table came from immunoSEQ multiplex PCR; TCRdb's copy has only in-frame clones and leaves some out. This table holds about 250,000 clones, 87% found once. Sequenced material: PBMCs or T cells enriched from blood (not recorded which). V usage is TRBV10-1 and J usage is TRBJ1-4; tentatively, D is TRBD1 (5 bases). The TCR comes from a young woman with acute COVID-19. CDR3 loop: CASSGRQSSGEKLFF. DNA for the CDR3: TGCGCCAGCAGTGGCCGACAGAGTAGTGGTGAAAAACTGTTTTTT.